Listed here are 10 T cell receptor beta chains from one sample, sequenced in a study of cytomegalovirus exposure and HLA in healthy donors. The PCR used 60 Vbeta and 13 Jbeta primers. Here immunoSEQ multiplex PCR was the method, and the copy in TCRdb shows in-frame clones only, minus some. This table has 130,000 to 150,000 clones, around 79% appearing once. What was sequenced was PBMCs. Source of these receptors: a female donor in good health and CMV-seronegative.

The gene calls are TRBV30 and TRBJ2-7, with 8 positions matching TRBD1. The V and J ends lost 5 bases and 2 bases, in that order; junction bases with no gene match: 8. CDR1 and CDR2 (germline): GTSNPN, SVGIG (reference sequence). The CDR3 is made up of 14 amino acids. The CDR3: CAWVPDRGPYEQYF. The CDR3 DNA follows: TGTGCCTGGGTACCTGACAGGGGACCCTACGAGCAGTACTTC.

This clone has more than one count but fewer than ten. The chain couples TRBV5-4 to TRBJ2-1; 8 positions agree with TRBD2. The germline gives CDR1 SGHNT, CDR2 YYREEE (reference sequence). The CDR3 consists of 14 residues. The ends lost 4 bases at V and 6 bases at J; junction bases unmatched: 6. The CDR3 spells CASSLGLAFNEQFF. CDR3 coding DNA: TGTGCCAGCAGCCTCGGACTAGCTTTCAATGAGCAGTTCTTC. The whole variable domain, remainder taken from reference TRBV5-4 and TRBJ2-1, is ETGVTQSPTHLIKTRGQQVTLRCSSQSGHNTVSWYQQALGQGPQFIFQYYREEENGRGNFPPRFSGLQFPNYSSELNVNALELDDSALYLCASSLGLAFNEQFFGPGTRLTVL.

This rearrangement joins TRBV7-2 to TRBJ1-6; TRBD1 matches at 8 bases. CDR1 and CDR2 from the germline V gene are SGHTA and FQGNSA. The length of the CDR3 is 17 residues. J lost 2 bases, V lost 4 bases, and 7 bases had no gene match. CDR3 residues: CASSSRTGKTYNSPLHF. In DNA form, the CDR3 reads TGTGCCAGCAGCTCCCGGACAGGGAAGACCTATAATTCACCCCTCCACTTT.

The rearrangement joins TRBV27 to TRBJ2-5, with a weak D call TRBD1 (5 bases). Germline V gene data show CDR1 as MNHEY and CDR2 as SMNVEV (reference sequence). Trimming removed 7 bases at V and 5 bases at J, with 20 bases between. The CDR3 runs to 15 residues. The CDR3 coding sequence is TGTGCCAGCAACCGCCGAGGCAGACCAGGGGAGACCCAGTACTTC. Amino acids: CASNRRGRPGETQYF.

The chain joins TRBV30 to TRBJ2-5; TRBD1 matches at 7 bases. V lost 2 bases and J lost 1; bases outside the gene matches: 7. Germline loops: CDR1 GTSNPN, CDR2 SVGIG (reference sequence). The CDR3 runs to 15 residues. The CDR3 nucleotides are TGTGCCTGGAGTTCCACACAGGGGTCCCAAGAGACCCAGTACTTC. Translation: CAWSSTQGSQETQYF.

CDR3 nucleotide sequence: TGTGCCAGCAGCACGAGCGCCGGGCGGGGACGTGACGAGCAGTACTTC. Translated, it gives CASSTSAGRGRDEQYF. This chain connects TRBV9 to TRBJ2-7, with D possibly TRBD2 on 6 matching bases. Germline CDR1 and CDR2: SGDLS and YYNGEE. Trimming removed 4 bases at V and 5 bases at J, with 22 bases between. The CDR3 extends over 16 amino acids. Full variable domain (remainder filled in from reference TRBV9 and TRBJ2-7): DSGVTQTPKHLITATGQRVTLRCSPRSGDLSVYWYQQSLDQGLQFLIQYYNGEERAKGNILERFSAQQFPDLHSELNLSSLELGDSALYFCASSTSAGRGRDEQYFGPGTRLTVT.

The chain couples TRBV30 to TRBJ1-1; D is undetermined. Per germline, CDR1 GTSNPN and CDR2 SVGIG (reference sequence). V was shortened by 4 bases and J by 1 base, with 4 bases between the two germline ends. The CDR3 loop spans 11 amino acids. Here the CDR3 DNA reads TGTGCCTGGACCCGGAACACTGAAGCTTTCTTT. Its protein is CAWTRNTEAFF.

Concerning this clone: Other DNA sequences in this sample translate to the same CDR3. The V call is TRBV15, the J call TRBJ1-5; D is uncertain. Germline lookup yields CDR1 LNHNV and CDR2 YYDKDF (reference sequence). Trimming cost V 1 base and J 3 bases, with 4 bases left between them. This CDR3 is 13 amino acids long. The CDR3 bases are TGTGCCACCAGCAGAGGCGCCAATCAGCCCCAGCATTTT. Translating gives CATSRGANQPQHF.

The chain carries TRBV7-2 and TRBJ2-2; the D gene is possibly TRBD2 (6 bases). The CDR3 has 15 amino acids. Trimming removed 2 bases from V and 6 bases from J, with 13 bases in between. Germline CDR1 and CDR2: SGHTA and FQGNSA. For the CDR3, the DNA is TGTGCCAGCAGCTTACCGGGACTCCATGCCGGGGAGCTGTTTTTT. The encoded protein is CASSLPGLHAGELFF.

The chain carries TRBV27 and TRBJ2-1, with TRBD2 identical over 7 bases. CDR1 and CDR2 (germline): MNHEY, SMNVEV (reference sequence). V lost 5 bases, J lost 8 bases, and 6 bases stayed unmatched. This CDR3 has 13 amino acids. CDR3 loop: CASSRSGRDEQFF. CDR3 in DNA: TGTGCCAGCAGTCGGAGTGGGAGGGATGAGCAGTTCTTC.